The present T cell receptor (beta chain) was sequenced within a study of blood T cell repertoires in COVID-19 (dated by TCRdb to the early 2020s). In terms of the full investigation: Samples from collaborators originated in the United States, Italy and Spain and spanned both the acute and convalescent phases of COVID-19. Samples came from the ongoing ImmuneRACE study (first 160 participants) plus 1,254 subjects from 6 global collaborators. The dataset comprised deeply sampled blood TCRbeta repertoires from subjects exposed to, actively infected with, or recovered from COVID-19. The repertoires were released in a freely available public database meant as a resource for research on the immune response to SARS-CoV-2. The material from the prospective study consisted of cDNA or gDNA derived from T cells, B-cell-depleted T cells, or PBMCs. Where HLA class I and class II types were available, the types were taken from metadata supplied by the sample provider, not from assay-based typing. Nearly every sample came with metadata listing a de-identified subject ID, COVID-19 status, age in years and sex. Results and caveats for the whole study, not just this receptor: The amount of clinical and demographic metadata varied by source and participant and was provided uncurated.

TCRbeta CDR3 regions were amplified from genomic DNA using the immunoSEQ Assay, a bias-controlled multiplex PCR. On the authors' methods: The number of nucleated cells in each sample was estimated by amplification of reference gene primers within the assay. To quantify the absolute abundance of each unique TCRbeta CDR3 rearrangement, sequence reads were collapsed and filtered. Productive Simpson clonality was computed per sample as the square root of Simpson's diversity index over productive rearrangements. This immuneACCESS table, as held by TCRdb, lists in-frame sequences with V and J called but not all clones. Of the missing ones, under half trace to an unresolved V gene in checked studies; the others have no known cause. V, J and clone size are taken as reported in that table, and D and trimming were inferred from the DNA itself. Counted in this sample were about 78,000 clones; roughly 87% of them appeared once. The top ten clones comprise roughly 1% of the sample.

As regards this clone: No antigen is known for it. Base qualities are missing; no much larger clone stands one base away.

Whole blood was collected in K2EDTA tubes by collaborating institutions according to the institutions' own protocols. For TCRbeta analysis, collaborators shipped samples as frozen whole blood, isolated PBMCs, or DNA extracted from either of those sample types. The CDR3 starts with the cysteine, ends with the phenylalanine, and has 16 residues. The retained sequence is limited to the CDR3, 48 bases, with the frame set at the first base. V is clipped by 0 bases and J by 3 bases, and the sequence between their germline boundaries is 14 bases long. Sequences LGHDT (CDR1) and YNNKEL (CDR2) are obtained from the germline V gene (reference sequence).

Recombination joined TRBV3-1 (or the pseudogene TRBV3-2) with TRBJ2-5; TRBD1 is a possible D gene, resting on 5 matching bases. The specimen sequenced was peripheral blood. The TCR was taken from a woman between 45 and 60 years old in a cohort sampled during active COVID-19. CDR3 sequence: CASSQDLGRVEETQYF. Here is the DNA: TGTGCCAGCAGCCAAGATTTGGGCAGGGTGGAAGAGACCCAGTACTTC.